Below, 9 T cell receptor beta chains from the same sample are listed, as sequenced in a study of Graves' ophthalmopathy and Graves' hyperthyroidism. TCR beta CDR3 amplification used RNA transcripts. Scientists carried out first-round RT-PCR using HTBI primers and then a second-round multiplex PCR. TCRdb analysed the multiplex PCR reads with MiXCR anew, one entry per CDR3 protein. The sample yields some 170,000 distinct CDR3 sequences, under 45% seen once. Sample: peripheral blood. These receptors came from a man aged 25 to 45 with Graves' ophthalmopathy.

The CDR3 sequence: CASSLVSRDEQYF. The CDR3 DNA reads as TGTGCCAGCAGCTTAGTGAGTCGGGACGAGCAGTACTTC. V and J are TRBV7-2 and TRBJ2-7; D is undetermined. Germline values: CDR1 SGHTA, CDR2 FQGNSA. The CDR3 has 13 residues. V lost 1 base and J 5 bases, leaving 9 bases between the germline ends.

This clonotype was picked up a small number of times. J is TRBJ2-7 and V is TRBV6-2 or TRBV6-3; 7 bases are a match to TRBD2. This CDR3 contains 14 residues. V was pared by 4 bases and J by 4 bases, with 7 bases of the junction left unmatched. The germline V gene has CDR1 MNHEY and CDR2 SVGEGT. The CDR3 reads CASSSVRGGYEQYF. DNA of the CDR3: TGTGCCAGCAGTTCCGTGAGGGGAGGGTACGAGCAGTACTTC.

This clonotype was observed many times. The chain recombines TRBV5-1 with TRBJ1-1; D might be TRBD1 (5 bases). The length of the CDR3 is 14 residues. Germline V gene data show CDR1 as SGHRS and CDR2 as YFSETQ. V lost 5 bases, J lost 5 bases, and 16 bases lay in between. In DNA, the CDR3 is TGCGCCAGCAGTCCGGGAAGGGGTGAGACTGAAGCTTTCTTT. Its translation: CASSPGRGETEAFF.

The chain recombines TRBV5-1 with TRBJ2-4; possibly TRBD2 for D (5 bases). V was pared by 3 bases and J by 0 bases, with 16 bases between. Germline lookup yields CDR1 SGHRS and CDR2 YFSETQ. This CDR3 has 17 amino acids. This CDR3 is CASSSLRPGVAKNIQYF. The DNA for the CDR3 is TGCGCCAGCAGCTCACTCCGCCCCGGGGTAGCCAAAAACATTCAGTACTTC.

The chain links TRBV6-1 to TRBJ2-7; the D is unclear. Germline V gives CDR1 MNHNS, CDR2 SASEGT. Trimming pared 2 bases from V and 2 bases from J, leaving 19 bases between. CDR3 length: 17 amino acids. CDR3 bases: TGTGCCAGCAGTGAATTGTCGGGCATTCGATGGGCCTACGAGCAGTACTTC. Amino acid sequence: CASSELSGIRWAYEQYF.

The chain joins TRBV15 to TRBJ2-5; D possibly matches TRBD1 or TRBD2 (5 bases each). Per germline, CDR1 LNHNV and CDR2 YYDKDF (reference sequence). The CDR3 length is 12 residues. V lost 0 bases and J lost 13, with 12 bases in between. The CDR3 DNA follows: TGTGCCACCAGCAGAGATGAGGGGCGATGGTACTTC. Protein: CATSRDEGRWYF.

This clonotype has at least ten counts. V usage is TRBV24-1 and J usage is TRBJ2-5, with D tentatively TRBD1 (5 bases). Germline values: CDR1 KGHDR, CDR2 SFDVKD. The V and J ends lost 3 bases and 4 bases respectively, with 11 bases between them. The length of the CDR3 is 14 residues. The CDR3 spells CATSDPGSPETQYF. CDR3 sequence (DNA): TGTGCCACCAGTGATCCAGGGTCCCCAGAGACCCAGTACTTC.

This clonotype came up many times. This chain links TRBV28 with TRBJ1-1; D is unresolved. The CDR3 contains 16 residues. Looked up from germline, CDR1 is MDHEN and CDR2 is SYDVKM. V shed 2 bases and J shed 6 bases, with 19 bases lying between them. CDR3 protein: CASSLGVGYSHSEAFF. The DNA for the CDR3 is TGTGCCAGCAGTTTAGGGGTAGGGTATTCACACTCTGAAGCTTTCTTT.

This rearrangement joins TRBV5-1 to TRBJ2-5; D is unclear. The CDR3 contains 13 residues. From germline, CDR1 is SGHRS and CDR2 YFSETQ. The V end lost 0 bases, the J end lost 5 bases, and 8 bases lay between the germline ends. CDR3 protein: CASSLDTAETQYF. The CDR3, as DNA: TGCGCCAGCAGCTTGGACACCGCCGAGACCCAGTACTTC.